This T cell receptor beta chain was documented in a study of cytomegalovirus exposure and HLA in healthy donors. Study-level information: Across 300 to 400 genotyped donors, around 80% landed in the Caucasian-associated ancestry cluster.

This clone appeared a few times. The CDR3 covers 11 residues. V lost 6 bases to trimming and J lost 8 bases, with 10 bases between them. Germline CDR1 MGHRA, CDR2 YSYEKL. Amplification used 60 Vbeta primers and 13 Jbeta primers. Repertoires were generated with immunoSEQ multiplex PCR, while TCRdb's copy carries only in-frame clones and drops some. This table has under 300,000 clones, 80% to 95% appearing once. This receptor was taken from a girl aged 2-10 years in good health and CMV-seronegative. The specimen was PBMCs. The rearrangement joins TRBV4-1 to TRBJ1-1, with D possibly being TRBD1 (6 bases). The CDR3 DNA reads as TGCGCCAGCAGGAGTGGGACAGAAGCTTTCTTT. Translation: CASRSGTEAFF.